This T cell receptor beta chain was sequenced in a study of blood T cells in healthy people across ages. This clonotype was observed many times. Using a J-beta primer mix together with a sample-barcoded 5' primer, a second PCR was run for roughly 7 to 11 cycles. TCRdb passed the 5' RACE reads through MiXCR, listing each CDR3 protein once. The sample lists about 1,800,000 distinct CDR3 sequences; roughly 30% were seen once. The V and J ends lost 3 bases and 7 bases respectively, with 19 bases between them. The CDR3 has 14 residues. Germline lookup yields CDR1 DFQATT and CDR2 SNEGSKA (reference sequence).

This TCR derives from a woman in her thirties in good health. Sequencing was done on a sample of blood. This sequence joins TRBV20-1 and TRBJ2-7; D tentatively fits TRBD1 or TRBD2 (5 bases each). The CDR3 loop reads CSASVQGVGWEQYF. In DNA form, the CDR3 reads TGCAGTGCTAGTGTTCAGGGAGTCGGTTGGGAGCAGTACTTC.